The clone carrying this T cell receptor (beta chain) appeared many times. The antigen is undetermined. Built from TCR beta cDNA, the libraries had unique molecular identifiers in them. TCRdb re-derived calls from the PCR reads in MiXCR, one entry per CDR3 protein. The sample carries approximately 730,000 distinct CDR3 sequences, roughly 30% recorded once. This record comes from a study of post-analysis software for immune sequencing data. For the study at large: Relapsing-remitting, secondary progressive and progressive-relapsing courses of multiple sclerosis were included. Study-wide results and limits: The normalized Chao1 diversity of multiple sclerosis patients was significantly lower than that of controls. Controls had lower frequencies than patients of about 5 TRBV segments, which included TRBV5-6, TRBV5-1 and TRBV20-1.

The length of the CDR3 is 12 residues. Germline loops: CDR1 SGHKS, CDR2 YYEKEE (reference sequence). V dropped 7 bases and J dropped 2 bases, with 10 bases sitting between them. Sample: blood. This receptor was identified in a girl under 18 with multiple sclerosis. V is TRBV5-5 and J is TRBJ2-7; TRBD2 might be the D (5 bases). DNA of the CDR3: TGTGCCAGCCGAGGGAACCCCTACGAGCAGTACTTC. It encodes CASRGNPYEQYF.